This TCR beta chain was recorded in a study of blood T cell repertoires in COVID-19. Per the original methods: The assay estimated nucleated cells by amplifying reference gene primers. Only in-frame clones appear in the TCRdb table, and some are missing; sequencing was by immunoSEQ multiplex PCR. V and J calls and clone size are given by that table; D and trimming were obtained from the DNA. This sample has about 230,000 clones; 85% to 90% occur once, and the top ten carry approximately 10%. The TCR comes from a man aged 45-65 years with COVID-19, enrolled during active disease. Sequences were obtained from peripheral blood.

CDR3 nucleotides: TGTGCCAGCAGCCAAGGATCGGGTGGGGAGACCCAGTACTTC. Encoded protein: CASSQGSGGETQYF. The rearrangement uses TRBV3-1 (or the pseudogene TRBV3-2) and TRBJ2-5; D gene uncertain. V lost 1 base and J lost 5, with 11 bases in between. The CDR3 consists of 14 residues. CDR1 and CDR2 from the germline V gene are LGHDT and YNNKEL (reference sequence).